The next 25 T cell receptor beta chains were all read from a single sample in a study of cytomegalovirus exposure and HLA in healthy donors. Libraries were prepared by immunoSEQ multiplex PCR; TCRdb keeps only in-frame clonotypes and omits some of them. The table includes 55,000 to 70,000 clones, 90% to 95% detected once. Sequencing used PBMCs. These receptors were collected from a woman aged 30 to 39 in good health and CMV-seronegative.

The rearrangement joins TRBV28 to TRBJ2-1; no firm D call. CDR3 length equals 16 residues. The germline V gene encodes CDR1 MDHEN and CDR2 SYDVKM. With 3 bases removed from V and 6 bases from J, the gap between germline ends came to 18 bases. CDR3 protein: CASSLGLANTFNEQFF. Written as DNA, the CDR3 is TGTGCCAGCAGTTTGGGTTTAGCTAACACTTTCAATGAGCAGTTCTTC.

The chain recombines TRBV5-1 with TRBJ1-3, with TRBD1 identical over 7 bases. The CDR3 is 15 residues long. CDR1 is SGHRS and CDR2 is YFSETQ in the germline V gene. V lost 4 bases, J lost 3 bases, and 7 bases stayed unmatched. The CDR3: CASSQSTGYGNTIYF. The CDR3 DNA reads as TGCGCCAGCAGCCAATCGACAGGGTATGGAAACACCATATATTTT. The full variable domain, with the rest looked up from reference TRBV5-1 and TRBJ1-3, is KAGVTQTPRYLIKTRGQQVTLSCSPISGHRSVSWYQQTPGQGLQFLFEYFSETQRNKGNFPGRFSGRQFSNSRSEMNVSTLELGDSALYLCASSQSTGYGNTIYFGEGSWLTVV.

The CDR3 DNA follows: TGTGCCAGCAGCGCAACTGGACAGATAGGGGAGACCCAGTACTTC. Its protein product is CASSATGQIGETQYF. The chain is built from TRBV9 and TRBJ2-5; maybe TRBD1 (6 bases). V was shortened by 3 bases and J by 5 bases, with 17 bases between the two germline ends. From germline, CDR1 is SGDLS and CDR2 YYNGEE. This CDR3 has 15 residues.

Points on this clone: The junction does not match germline at one end; this may be a read error. V usage is TRBV30 and J usage is TRBJ1-2, with D hard to call. The CDR3 runs to 11 residues. Germline values: CDR1 GTSNPN, CDR2 SVGIG (reference sequence). CDR3 sequence (DNA): TGTGCCTGGAAATTTACCTATCGCTACACCTTC. Translating gives CAWKFTYRYTF.

The chain has TRBV19 and TRBJ1-1; D unclear. Germline CDR1 and CDR2: LNHDA and SQIVND (reference sequence). The length of the CDR3 is 13 residues. V was clipped by 2 bases and J by 1 base, with 5 bases between them. The CDR3 reads CASSISPNTEAFF. The CDR3 DNA follows: TGTGCCAGTAGTATAAGCCCGAACACTGAAGCTTTCTTT. The whole variable domain, filled in from reference TRBV19 and TRBJ1-1, reads DGGITQSPKYLFRKEGQNVTLSCEQNLNHDAMYWYRQDPGQGLRLIYYSQIVNDFQKGDIAEGYSVSREKKESFPLTVTSAQKNPTAFYLCASSISPNTEAFFGQGTRLTVV.

V and J are TRBV30 and TRBJ1-4; 10 nucleotides align to TRBD1. The CDR3 has 15 amino acids. Per the germline V gene, CDR1 is GTSNPN and CDR2 is SVGIG (reference sequence). With 5 bases clipped from V and 0 bases from J, the junction kept 3 bases outside the gene matches. In DNA, the CDR3 is TGTGCCTGGGACAGGGGGCCCTCAACTAATGAAAAACTGTTTTTT. Translating gives CAWDRGPSTNEKLFF.

The chain has TRBV7-9 and TRBJ1-2, with 7 bases that match TRBD1. CDR1 and CDR2 (germline): SEHNR, FQNEAQ (reference sequence). With V trimmed by 0 bases and J by 6 bases, 7 bases remained unmatched. This CDR3 has 15 amino acids. The CDR3 sequence is CASSLALSTGDGYTF. Written as DNA, the CDR3 is TGTGCCAGCAGCTTAGCGCTCTCAACAGGGGATGGCTACACCTTC.

The CDR3 bases are TGTGCCAGCACGGGGACAGGGAGCACAGATACGCAGTATTTT. This gives the protein CASTGTGSTDTQYF. The chain recombines TRBV6-1 with TRBJ2-3; 9 positions match TRBD1. In germline, CDR1 is MNHNS, CDR2 SASEGT. This CDR3 is built from 14 residues. V was pared by 7 bases and J by 0 bases, with 2 bases of the junction left unmatched.

The chain is built from TRBV11-1 and TRBJ2-7; D is possibly TRBD1 (6 bases). In germline, CDR1 is SGHAT, CDR2 FQDESV (reference sequence). The CDR3 runs 12 residues. Trimming shortened V by 3 bases and J by 7 bases, and 10 bases separated the two germline ends. The CDR3 DNA reads TGTGCCAGCAGCTTTCAGGGGTATGAGCAGTACTTC. Translated: CASSFQGYEQYF.

The V gene is TRBV7-6, the J gene TRBJ2-7, with 8 bases aligning to TRBD2. The CDR3 totals 18 residues. Germline CDR1 and CDR2: SGHVS and FNYEAQ. V lost 4 bases, J lost 5 bases, and 19 bases stayed unmatched. DNA of the CDR3: TGTGCCAGCAGCTCGGGGTCAGGAGGGCTACGGGAGGGCCACGAGCAGTACTTC. Its translation is CASSSGSGGLREGHEQYF.

This chain joins TRBV30 and TRBJ2-1; D perhaps matches TRBD2 (5 bases). CDR1 is GTSNPN and CDR2 is SVGIG in the germline V gene (reference sequence). CDR3 length: 13 residues. V shed 0 bases and J shed 6 bases, with 9 bases lying between them. CDR3 DNA sequence: TGTGCCTGGAGTGTAACCCGGGGCAATGAGCAGTTCTTC. This sequence encodes CAWSVTRGNEQFF.

The chain is built from TRBV27 and TRBJ1-2, with a tentative D call TRBD1 (6 bases). The CDR3 extends over 12 amino acids. Trimming stripped 4 bases from V and 7 bases from J, with 10 bases between. CDR1 is MNHEY and CDR2 is SMNVEV in the germline V gene (reference sequence). This chain's CDR3 is CASSSGQSGYTF. CDR3 in DNA: TGTGCCAGCAGTTCCGGACAGAGTGGCTACACCTTC.

V gene TRBV28 combines with J gene TRBJ2-7; a weak D match, TRBD2 (5 bases). Germline CDR1 MDHEN, CDR2 SYDVKM. Deletions cut 6 bases from V and 4 bases from J, with 16 bases between. The CDR3 extends over 14 amino acids. This CDR3 reads CASRGLQALYEQYF. CDR3 sequence (DNA): TGTGCCAGCAGAGGACTCCAGGCCCTTTACGAGCAGTACTTC.

The chain links TRBV11-2 to TRBJ2-1; 8 bases map to TRBD2. The CDR3 consists of 14 residues. Per germline, CDR1 SGHAT and CDR2 FQNNGV. J gave up 9 bases and V 6 bases, and 10 bases lay outside the gene matches. The CDR3 bases are TGTGCCAGCAGTATTGCGGGGGGTACAATTGAGCAGTTCTTC. Its translation: CASSIAGGTIEQFF.

The CDR3 DNA follows: TGCAGCGTTGCGGGGCTAGCGGGAGACAATGAGCAGTTCTTC. As protein: CSVAGLAGDNEQFF. The J gene is TRBJ2-1, the V gene TRBV29-1; 10 positions match TRBD2. The CDR3 spans 14 residues. V shed 4 bases and J 5 bases; nucleotides not matched to a gene: 5. Germline CDR1 SQVTM, CDR2 ANQGSEA.

The genes are TRBV6-6 and TRBJ2-1; maybe TRBD2 (5 bases). This CDR3 spans 15 amino acids. The germline gives CDR1 MNHNY, CDR2 SVGAGI (reference sequence). V was cut by 0 bases and J by 5 bases, with 11 bases left in between. CDR3 loop: CASSYSSAGDNEQFF. The CDR3 bases are TGTGCCAGCAGTTACTCTAGCGCGGGTGACAATGAGCAGTTCTTC.

The rearrangement joins TRBV27 to TRBJ2-7; 12 bases match TRBD2. The CDR3 is 18 residues long. The germline CDR1 and CDR2 sequences are MNHEY and SMNVEV (reference sequence). V dropped 5 bases and J dropped 6; count of bases not matched to a gene: 17. The CDR3 nucleotides are TGTGCCAGCAGTACCAACCTTGGACTAGCGGGGAGAACGAGCGAGCAGTACTTC. It translates to CASSTNLGLAGRTSEQYF.

This chain joins TRBV29-1 and TRBJ2-2; tentative D call: TRBD2 (7 bases). The germline V and J ends were trimmed by 4 bases and 5 bases, with 14 bases remaining between them. CDR3 length: 14 amino acids. The germline gives CDR1 SQVTM, CDR2 ANQGSEA. The CDR3 nucleotides are TGCAGCGTTGGGGGGCTAGCGGCTACCGGGGAGCTGTTTTTT. This translates into CSVGGLAATGELFF.

The V call is TRBV5-4, the J call TRBJ2-7, with 13 bases fitting TRBD2. The J segment lost 3 bases and the V segment lost 2 bases, leaving 5 bases of the junction unmatched. This CDR3 is built from 16 residues. Germline lookup yields CDR1 SGHNT and CDR2 YYREEE (reference sequence). This chain's CDR3 is CASSLAGTSGNYEQYF. Written as DNA, the CDR3 is TGTGCCAGCAGCTTAGCAGGGACTAGCGGGAACTACGAGCAGTACTTC.

The V call is TRBV2, the J call TRBJ1-1, with 7 bases aligning to TRBD1. The CDR3 loop spans 14 amino acids. J lost 5 bases, V lost 6 bases, and 9 bases had no gene match. CDR1 SNHLY and CDR2 FYNNEI come from the germline V gene. DNA of the CDR3: TGTGCCAGCAGCGTCACAGGGGACCTAACTGAAGCTTTCTTT. Translated, it gives CASSVTGDLTEAFF. The full variable domain, in which reference TRBV2 and TRBJ1-1 provide the parts outside the CDR3, is EPEVTQTPSHQVTQMGQEVILRCVPISNHLYFYWYRQILGQKVEFLVSFYNNEISEKSEIFDDQFSVERPDGSNFTLKIRSTKLEDSAMYFCASSVTGDLTEAFFGQGTRLTVV.

This sequence joins TRBV5-8 and TRBJ1-2, with D hard to call. Per germline, CDR1 SGHTS and CDR2 YDEGEE. This CDR3 has 13 residues. Trimming removed 5 bases from V and 1 base from J, with 9 bases in between. CDR3 in amino acids: CASREGINYGYTF. In nucleotides, the CDR3 is TGTGCCAGCAGAGAGGGCATTAACTATGGCTACACCTTC.

The chain couples TRBV4-3 to TRBJ2-3; 9 positions agree with TRBD2. V lost 1 base and J lost 3; bases outside the gene matches: 2. The CDR3 has 15 residues. Per germline, CDR1 LGHNA and CDR2 YSLEER. Written as DNA, the CDR3 is TGCGCCAGCAGCCAAGGCGGGAGGGAGACAGATACGCAGTATTTT. Amino acids: CASSQGGRETDTQYF.

The chain has TRBV7-9 and TRBJ2-6; weak D call: TRBD1 (6 bases). CDR1 and CDR2 (germline): SEHNR, FQNEAQ (reference sequence). The CDR3 extends over 19 amino acids. V was trimmed by 5 bases and J by 2 bases, leaving 22 bases between them. CDR3 amino acids: CASSRYGGSRLAGANVLTF. The CDR3 DNA reads as TGTGCCAGCAGCAGGTATGGGGGCTCAAGACTGGCTGGGGCCAACGTCCTGACTTTC.

The J gene is TRBJ2-3, the V gene TRBV9; D remains ambiguous. Per germline, CDR1 SGDLS and CDR2 YYNGEE. V lost 0 bases and J 6 bases, leaving 8 bases between the germline ends. The CDR3 has 13 residues. In nucleotides, the CDR3 is TGTGCCAGCAGCGTAGCCCTATTGGATACGCAGTATTTT. Amino acids: CASSVALLDTQYF.

This sequence joins TRBV20-1 and TRBJ2-3; perhaps TRBD1 as D (6 bases). The CDR3 sequence is 11 residues long. Trimming pared 3 bases from V and 11 bases from J, leaving 12 bases between. The germline V gene has CDR1 DFQATT and CDR2 SNEGSKA (reference sequence). CDR3 region: CSASGIGGQYF. CDR3 nucleotides: TGCAGTGCTAGCGGGATAGGGGGGCAGTATTTT.